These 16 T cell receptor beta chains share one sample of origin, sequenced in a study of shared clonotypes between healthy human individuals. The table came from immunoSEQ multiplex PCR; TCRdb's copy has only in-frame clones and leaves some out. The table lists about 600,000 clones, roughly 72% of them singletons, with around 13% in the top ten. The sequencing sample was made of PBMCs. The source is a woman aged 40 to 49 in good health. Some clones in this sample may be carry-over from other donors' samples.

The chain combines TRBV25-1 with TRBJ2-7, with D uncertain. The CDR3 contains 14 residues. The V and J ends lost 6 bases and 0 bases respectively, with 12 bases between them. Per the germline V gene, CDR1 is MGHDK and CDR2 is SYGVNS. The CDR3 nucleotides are TGTGCCAGCAGGTCTGCCTCAGACTCCTACGAGCAGTACTTC. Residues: CASRSASDSYEQYF.

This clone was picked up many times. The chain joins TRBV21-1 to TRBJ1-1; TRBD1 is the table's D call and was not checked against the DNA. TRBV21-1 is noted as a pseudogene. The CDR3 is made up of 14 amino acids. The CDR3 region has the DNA TGTGCCAGCAGGCCGGGACAGGGCAACACTGAAGCTTTCTTT. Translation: CASRPGQGNTEAFF.

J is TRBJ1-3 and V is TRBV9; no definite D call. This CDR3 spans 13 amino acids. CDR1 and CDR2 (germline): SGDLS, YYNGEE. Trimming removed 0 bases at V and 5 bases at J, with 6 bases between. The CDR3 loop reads CASSVGLRNTIYF. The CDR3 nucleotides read TGTGCCAGCAGCGTAGGACTCAGAAACACCATATATTTT.

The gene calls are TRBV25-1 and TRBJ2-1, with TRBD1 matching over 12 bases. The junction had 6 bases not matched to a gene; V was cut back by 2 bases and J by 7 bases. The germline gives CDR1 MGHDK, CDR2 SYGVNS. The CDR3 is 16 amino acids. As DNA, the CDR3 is TGTGCCAGCAGTGAACTCGGGGGACAGGGGGCGAATGAGCAGTTCTTC. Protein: CASSELGGQGANEQFF.

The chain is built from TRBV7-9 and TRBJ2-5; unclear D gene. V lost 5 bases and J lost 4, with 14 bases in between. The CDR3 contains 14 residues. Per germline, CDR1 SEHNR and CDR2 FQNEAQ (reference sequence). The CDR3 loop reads CASSVDRTIETQYF. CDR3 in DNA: TGTGCCAGCAGCGTGGACCGAACAATAGAGACCCAGTACTTC.

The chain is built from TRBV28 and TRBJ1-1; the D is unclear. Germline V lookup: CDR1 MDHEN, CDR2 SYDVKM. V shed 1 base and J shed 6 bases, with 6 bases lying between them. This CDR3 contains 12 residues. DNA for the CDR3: TGTGCCAGCAGTTTATCTCGGCCTGAAGCTTTCTTT. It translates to CASSLSRPEAFF. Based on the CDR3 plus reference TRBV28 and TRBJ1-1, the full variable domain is DVKVTQSSRYLVKRTGEKVFLECVQDMDHENMFWYRQDPGLGLRLIYFSYDVKMKEKGDIPEGYSVSREKKERFSLILESASTNQTSMYLCASSLSRPEAFFGQGTRLTVV.

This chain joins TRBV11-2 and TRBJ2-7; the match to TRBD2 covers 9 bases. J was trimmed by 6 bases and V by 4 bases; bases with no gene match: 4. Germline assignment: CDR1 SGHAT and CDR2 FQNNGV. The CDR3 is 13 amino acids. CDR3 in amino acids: CASSWTSASEQYF. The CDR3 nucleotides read TGTGCCAGCAGCTGGACTAGCGCCAGCGAGCAGTACTTC. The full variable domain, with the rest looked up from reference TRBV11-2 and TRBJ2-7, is EAGVAQSPRYKIIEKRQSVAFWCNPISGHATLYWYQQILGQGPKLLIQFQNNGVVDDSQLPKDRFSAERLKGVDSTLKIQPAKLEDSAVYLCASSWTSASEQYFGPGTRLTVT.

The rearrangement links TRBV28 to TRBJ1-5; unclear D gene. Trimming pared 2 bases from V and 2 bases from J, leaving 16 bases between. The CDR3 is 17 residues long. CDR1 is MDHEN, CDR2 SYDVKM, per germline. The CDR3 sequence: CASSLLGRLIGNQPQHF. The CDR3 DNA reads TGTGCCAGCAGTTTACTCGGCAGACTCATAGGCAATCAGCCCCAGCATTTT.

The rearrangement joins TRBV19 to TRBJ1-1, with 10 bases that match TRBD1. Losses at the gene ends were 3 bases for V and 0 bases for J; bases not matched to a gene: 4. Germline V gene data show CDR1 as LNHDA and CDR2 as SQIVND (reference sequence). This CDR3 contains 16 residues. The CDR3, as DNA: TGTGCCAGTAGTATGGGACAGGGGAGAATGAACACTGAAGCTTTCTTT. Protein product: CASSMGQGRMNTEAFF.

The CDR3 reads CAWKPMTRAYEQYF. The CDR3 bases are TGTGCCTGGAAACCCATGACTCGAGCCTACGAGCAGTACTTC. The chain links TRBV30 to TRBJ2-5; no clear D gene. The J call is doubtful: the DNA matches TRBJ2-7 better. This CDR3 spans 14 amino acids. Per the germline V gene, CDR1 is GTSNPN and CDR2 is SVGIG (reference sequence).

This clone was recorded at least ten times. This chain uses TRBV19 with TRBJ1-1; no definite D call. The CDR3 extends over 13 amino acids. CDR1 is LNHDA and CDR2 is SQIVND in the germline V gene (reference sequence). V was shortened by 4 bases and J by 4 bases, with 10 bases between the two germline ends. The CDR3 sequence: CASSTRAGTEAFF. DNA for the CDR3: TGTGCCAGTAGTACGCGGGCTGGCACTGAAGCTTTCTTT.

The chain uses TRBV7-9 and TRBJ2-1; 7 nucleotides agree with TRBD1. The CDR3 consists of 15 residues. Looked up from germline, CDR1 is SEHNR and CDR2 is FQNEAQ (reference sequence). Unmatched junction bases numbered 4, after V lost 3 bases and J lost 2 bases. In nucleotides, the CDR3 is TGTGCCAGCAGCTTCGGGACAGCCACCTACAATGAGCAGTTCTTC. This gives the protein CASSFGTATYNEQFF.

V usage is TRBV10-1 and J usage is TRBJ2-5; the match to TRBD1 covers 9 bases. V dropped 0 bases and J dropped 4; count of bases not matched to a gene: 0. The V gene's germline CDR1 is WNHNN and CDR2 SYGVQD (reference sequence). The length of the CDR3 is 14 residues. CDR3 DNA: TGCGCCAGCAGTGAGTCACAGGGGGCAGAGACCCAGTACTTC. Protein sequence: CASSESQGAETQYF.

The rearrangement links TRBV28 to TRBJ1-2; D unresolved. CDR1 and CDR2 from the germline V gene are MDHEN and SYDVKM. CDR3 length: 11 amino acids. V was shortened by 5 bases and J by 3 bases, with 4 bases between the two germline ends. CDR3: CASSDDYGYTF. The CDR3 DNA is TGTGCCAGCAGTGACGACTATGGCTACACCTTC.

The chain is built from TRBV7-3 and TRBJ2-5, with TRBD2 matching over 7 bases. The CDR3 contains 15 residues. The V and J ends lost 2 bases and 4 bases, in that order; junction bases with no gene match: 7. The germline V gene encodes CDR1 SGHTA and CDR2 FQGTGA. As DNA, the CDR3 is TGTGCCAGCAGCTTACTGGGAGGGCGGGGAGAGACCCAGTACTTC. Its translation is CASSLLGGRGETQYF.

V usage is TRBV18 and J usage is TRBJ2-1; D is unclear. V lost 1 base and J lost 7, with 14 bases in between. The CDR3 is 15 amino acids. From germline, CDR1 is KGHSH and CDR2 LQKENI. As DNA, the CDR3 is TGTGCCAGCTCACCACTCAGCCTAAGCTCTAATGAGCAGTTCTTC. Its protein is CASSPLSLSSNEQFF.